A selection of T cell receptor beta chains follows, all from one sample in a study of cytomegalovirus exposure and HLA in healthy donors. Only in-frame clones appear in the TCRdb table, and some are missing; sequencing was by immunoSEQ multiplex PCR. Altogether under 200,000 clones are present, about four fifths being singletons, with the ten largest covering less than 1.6%. The sample comprised PBMCs. These receptors came from a girl aged 10 to 17 in good health and CMV-seropositive. Each CDR3 is given with its conserved first and last residue. Fields, in order: D gene, V gene, J gene, clone size, CDR3 protein, CDR3 DNA. A D gene is named only where the DNA matches it firmly. The listing skips clone size in some rows; elsewhere it reads once, few, many or a size class.

TRBD1	TRBV29-1	TRBJ1-1	-	CSTRAGGTEAFF	TGCAGCACCAGGGCAGGGGGCACTGAAGCTTTCTTT
TRBD1	TRBV5-6	TRBJ1-2	-	CASSSLQGRNYGYTF	TGTGCCAGCAGCTCACTACAGGGGCGAAACTATGGCTACACCTTC
-	TRBV5-4	TRBJ2-5	-	CASSLQGQETQYF	TGTGCCAGCAGCTTGCAGGGACAAGAGACCCAGTACTTC
TRBD1	TRBV7-2	TRBJ1-1	few	CASSLRGLVAFF	TGTGCCAGCAGCTTAAGGGGGCTCGTAGCTTTCTTT
TRBD1	TRBV5-1	TRBJ1-1	-	CASSHSSRGLNEAFF	TGCGCCAGCAGCCACTCCTCCAGGGGGCTGAATGAAGCTTTCTTT
-	TRBV2	TRBJ1-1	-	CASSAGGRNTEAFF	TGTGCCAGCAGTGCGGGGGGGCGGAACACTGAAGCTTTCTTT
-	TRBV11-1	TRBJ1-1	-	CASSARGWAEAFF	TGTGCCAGCAGCGCCCGGGGGTGGGCTGAAGCTTTCTTT
TRBD2	TRBV5-4	TRBJ2-1	-	CASSLPSGHNEQFF	TGTGCCAGCAGCTTGCCTAGCGGACACAATGAGCAGTTCTTC
-	TRBV2	TRBJ1-1	few	CAGGTLYTEAFF	TGTGCTGGTGGGACTCTCTACACTGAAGCTTTCTTT
-	TRBV5-1	TRBJ2-1	-	CASSLTQGRVYNEQFF	TGCGCCAGCAGCCTAACACAGGGACGGGTCTACAATGAGCAGTTCTTC
TRBD2	TRBV7-2	TRBJ2-3	-	CASSLWGGGGETYDTQYF	TGTGCCAGCAGCTTATGGGGCGGGGGGGGCGAAACCTACGATACGCAGTATTTT
TRBD1	TRBV4-3	TRBJ2-3	-	CASKMAPGQSTDTQYF	TGCGCCAGCAAGATGGCTCCGGGACAGTCCACAGATACGCAGTATTTT
TRBD2	TRBV7-8	TRBJ2-7	-	CASSLRRIFSGSETYEQYF	TGTGCCAGCAGCCTTCGACGGATTTTTAGCGGGAGCGAAACCTACGAGCAGTACTTC
TRBD1	TRBV19	TRBJ2-7	-	CASSSGQVEQYF	TGTGCCAGTAGTAGTGGACAGGTCGAGCAGTACTTC
-	TRBV6-5	TRBJ1-2	-	CASSSREDYGYTF	TGTGCCAGCAGTAGCAGGGAGGACTATGGCTACACCTTC
-	TRBV9	TRBJ2-7	-	CASSEDGTPHYEQYF	TGTGCCAGCAGCGAAGACGGGACACCCCACTACGAGCAGTACTTC
TRBD1	TRBV10-3	TRBJ1-2	-	CAISGTGGPPTYGYTF	TGTGCCATCAGCGGGACAGGGGGCCCCCCTACTTATGGCTACACCTTC
-	TRBV28	TRBJ1-2	-	CASSPFPGGNYGYTF	TGTGCCAGCAGCCCTTTCCCCGGGGGGAACTATGGCTACACCTTC
-	TRBV2	TRBJ1-2	once	CASNRGEDRGYTF	TGTGCCAGCAATCGGGGGGAAGATCGGGGCTACACCTTC
TRBD2	TRBV5-4	TRBJ2-2	-	CASSSGLVGSPGELFF	TGTGCCAGCAGCTCTGGACTAGTCGGTTCCCCCGGGGAGCTGTTTTTT
-	TRBV10-1	TRBJ2-7	-	CASSFSGSSEQYF	TGCGCCAGCAGCTTTAGCGGTTCTAGTGAGCAGTACTTC
-	TRBV11-3	TRBJ1-1	-	CASSSAQGTEAFF	TGTGCCAGCAGCTCGGCCCAGGGCACTGAAGCTTTCTTT
TRBD1	TRBV28	TRBJ2-1	-	CASEDRDGHNEQFF	TGTGCCAGCGAGGACAGGGACGGTCACAATGAGCAGTTCTTC
TRBD1	TRBV2	TRBJ2-1	-	CASSRQPGQSFNEQFF	TGTGCCAGCAGTCGGCAACCGGGACAGTCGTTCAATGAGCAGTTCTTC
-	TRBV20-1	TRBJ2-5	-	CSAGRRETQYF	TGCAGTGCTGGAAGGAGGGAGACCCAGTACTTC
-	TRBV9	TRBJ2-6	-	CASSPRRQGGTGANVLTF	TGTGCCAGCAGCCCAAGGCGACAGGGAGGAACTGGGGCCAACGTCCTGACTTTC
TRBD1	TRBV9	TRBJ2-5	once	CASSVGQQETQYF	TGTGCCAGCAGCGTGGGACAGCAAGAGACCCAGTACTTC
-	TRBV15	TRBJ1-5	-	CATSNVNQPQHF	TGTGCCACCAGCAATGTAAATCAGCCCCAGCATTTT
-	TRBV7-9	TRBJ2-7	-	CASSLEAGAAEQYF	TGTGCCAGCAGCTTAGAGGCAGGGGCGGCCGAGCAGTACTTC
-	TRBV5-6	TRBJ2-6	-	CARVDPDTAEDGANVLTF	TGTGCCAGAGTCGACCCGGACACCGCAGAGGATGGGGCCAACGTCCTGACTTTC
-	TRBV7-9	TRBJ1-3	-	CASSPSFTPDPNSGNTIYF	TGTGCCAGCAGCCCGTCTTTTACCCCAGATCCCAACTCTGGAAACACCATATATTTT
-	TRBV5-1	TRBJ2-5	once	CASSLGRGETQYF	TGCGCCAGCAGCTTGGGTAGAGGGGAGACCCAGTACTTC
-	TRBV18	TRBJ2-7	-	CASSPPGGGPYEQYF	TGTGCCAGCTCACCACCGGGAGGGGGGCCCTACGAGCAGTACTTC